This T cell receptor (beta chain) comes out of a study of blood T cell repertoires in COVID-19. Only in-frame clones appear in the TCRdb table, and some are missing; sequencing was by immunoSEQ multiplex PCR. The sample has fewer than 250,000 clones; around 84% are singletons. Two consecutive negative NP/OP PCR tests, clearance, or resolved symptoms defined Cohort 3 recovery. Sequencing was done on a sample of PBMCs or T cells enriched from blood (not recorded which). The sequence was collected from a woman between 40 and 55 years old who had recovered from COVID-19.

CDR3 protein: CASSITSGRGDEQFF. Written as DNA, the CDR3 is TGTGCCAGTAGTATTACTAGCGGGAGGGGGGATGAGCAGTTCTTC. The rearrangement joins TRBV19 to TRBJ2-1; 13 bases map to TRBD2. The CDR3 length is 15 residues. Germline V CDR1 and CDR2: LNHDA, SQIVND (reference sequence). V lost 3 bases to trimming and J lost 8 bases; unmatched junction nucleotides: 4.